This TCR beta chain was retrieved from a study of blood T cells in healthy people across ages (dated by TCRdb to the mid-2010s). About the investigation overall: Template switching captured roughly one uniquely barcoded TCR beta cDNA molecule per two T cells in model experiments. To track age-related changes in TCR beta repertoire diversity, the study relied on deep sequencing normalized with unique cDNA molecular identifiers. Four age groups were formed from the donors: young (average approximately 16 years), middle-aged (roughly 38), aged (about 62) and long-lived (approximately 78). To avoid experimental bias, donors of different ages were spread randomly across the sequencing lanes. Using the same blood draw, the study looked at two additional independent replicas of 1 million unique cDNA reads for two donors, one aged 18 to 29 and the other aged 80 or older.

Donors were a few dozen systemically healthy Caucasian individuals from Russia aged roughly 6 to 90 years. Approximately 10 milliliters of peripheral blood were collected from each donor into EDTA-treated Vacutainer tubes. PBMCs were isolated by Ficoll-Paque density-gradient centrifugation, with at least 6.5 million obtained per sample. Trizol reagent was used to extract total RNA from PBMCs, with at least 6 micrograms per sample. Naive CD45RAhigh/CD27high T cell percentages were measured by flow cytometry on a PBMC aliquot from every donor. The method behind the library was 5' RACE. The sequencer listed for this sample is Illumina HiSeq 2500. A second PCR of about 7 to 12 cycles was run with a J-beta primer mix and a sample-barcoded 5' primer. A template-switch 5' adaptor carrying 12 random nucleotides introduced a unique molecular identifier onto each TCR beta cDNA molecule. At least 2.5 million CDR3-containing paired-end reads were obtained from each sample. All of the RNA was converted into first-strand cDNA using the Mint cDNA synthesis kit, with a TRBC-specific oligonucleotide serving as the primer. Following uracil-DNA glycosylase treatment, a first 18-cycle PCR with universal primers M1SS and BC2_uni_R was performed on all cDNA. On the authors' methods: Normalization of each sample was performed by random selection of 1 million high-quality reads, each carrying a distinct molecular identifier. Reads with shared molecular identifiers were discarded instead of being binned into consensus sequences. CDR3 identification, clonotype clustering and error correction used MiTCR with a Q25 quality threshold and the strictest error-elimination algorithm. A nonparametric unseen species model using Euler transformation provided a lower-bound estimate of total TCR beta diversity. In TCRdb, the public reads were trimmed at Q25 with fastp and aligned with MiXCR, with productive beta chains retained. Merged by CDR3 protein, the rows form single entries marked with the most common genes and DNA. The V and J calls, along with clone size, are taken from TCRdb and not from the paper's own processing. The sample table records about 1 million distinct CDR3 sequences; 40% to 45% of these occur just once. Together, the top ten hold approximately 20% of the sample.

This clonotype was seen a few times. Its cognate antigen has yet to be identified. It has no much larger one-base neighbor in the sample; base qualities were not kept. Overall study outcomes, separate from this receptor: Because the CMV infection status of the donors was unknown, age-related changes in expanded clonotypes may potentially have been confounded. Since profiling was done on bulk unsorted PBMCs, naive and antigen-experienced compartments could not be conclusively compared. A strong correlation was found between observed TCR beta diversity and the percentage of naive T cells measured by flow cytometry. Observed TCR beta diversity per million T cells fell roughly linearly with age, and a significant reduction was already apparent by age around 39. Estimates of total diversity based on one million sequenced T cells were regarded as lower bounds and as underestimates. Compared with the aged group, more naive CD4+ T cells, fewer expanded clones and increased TCR diversity were shown by the long-lived group, suggesting age selection.

Its CDR3 holds 15 amino acids, cysteine through phenylalanine. Only the CDR3 DNA stays, 45 bases, in frame from base 1. V trim: 2 bases; J trim: 2 bases; unmatched bases: 2. CDR1 and CDR2, per the germline V gene, are KGHSH and LQKENI. The sequence was obtained from a woman in her fifties or sixties in good health. Sample: blood. The chain uses TRBV18 and TRBJ2-7; 11 junctional bases match TRBD2. The DNA sequence is given as TGTGCCAGCTCACCAACTAGCGGGAGTACCTACGAGCAGTACTTC. Translated, this is CASSPTSGSTYEQYF.